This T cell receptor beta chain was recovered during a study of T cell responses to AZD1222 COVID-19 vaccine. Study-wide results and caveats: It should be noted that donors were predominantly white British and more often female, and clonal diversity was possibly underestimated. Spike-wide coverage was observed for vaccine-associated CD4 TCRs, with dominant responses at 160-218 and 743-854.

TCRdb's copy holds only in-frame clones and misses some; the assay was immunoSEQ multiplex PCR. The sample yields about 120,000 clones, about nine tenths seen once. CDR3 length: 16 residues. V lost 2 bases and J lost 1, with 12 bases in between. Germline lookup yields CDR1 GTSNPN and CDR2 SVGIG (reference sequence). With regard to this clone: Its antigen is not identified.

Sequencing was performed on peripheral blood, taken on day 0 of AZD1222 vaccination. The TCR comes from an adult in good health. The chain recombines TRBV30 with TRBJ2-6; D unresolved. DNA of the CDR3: TGTGCCTGGAGTCTCGGGCGGATGTCTGGGGCCAACGTCCTGACTTTC. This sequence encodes CAWSLGRMSGANVLTF.